These 10 T cell receptor beta chains were all obtained from the same sample, sequenced in a study of regulatory T cells in long-lasting Graves disease. Specified time point: newly diagnosed GD, antithyroid drugs for less than 3 months. The TCR library was made from RNA extracted from PBMCs. In building TCR beta libraries, iRepertoire HTBI primers were used together with Arm-PCR of CDR3 regions. TCRdb itself ran the multiplex PCR reads through MiXCR, one entry per CDR3 protein. The table includes about 560,000 distinct CDR3 sequences, around 15% detected once. This same sample was also part of a study on T cells in Graves' hyperthyroidism and ophthalmopathy.

The material was peripheral blood mononuclear cells (PBMCs), obtained at new diagnosis, from a patient treated with antithyroid drugs. Receptors originate from a man aged 18-30 years with Graves disease.

In this sample, this clonotype turned up a few times. V gene TRBV6-2 or TRBV6-3 combines with J gene TRBJ2-1, with 9 bases aligning to TRBD1. The V segment lost 5 bases and the J segment 8 bases; nucleotides outside the gene matches: 10. Germline V gene data show CDR1 as MNHEY and CDR2 as SVGEGT. CDR3 size: 15 residues. As DNA, the CDR3 is TGTGCCAGCAGTGAAAAGGGGACAGGGCCCCATGAGCAGTTCTTC. It codes for CASSEKGTGPHEQFF.

The V gene is TRBV7-9, the J gene TRBJ2-7; possibly TRBD2 for D (5 bases). In germline, CDR1 is SEHNR, CDR2 FQNEAQ (reference sequence). V was pared by 5 bases and J by 2 bases, with 19 bases between. CDR3 size: 16 residues. CDR3 protein: CASSLTDGKAPYEQYF. CDR3 nucleotide sequence: TGTGCCAGCAGCCTAACCGACGGGAAGGCTCCCTACGAGCAGTACTTC.

This clonotype was picked up a small number of times. This chain uses TRBV30 with TRBJ1-3; D not resolved. The CDR3 spans 13 residues. The germline gives CDR1 GTSNPN, CDR2 SVGIG (reference sequence). Deletions cut 1 base from V and 0 bases from J, with 4 bases between. The CDR3 loop is CAWSGGSGNTIYF. In DNA, the CDR3 is TGTGCCTGGAGTGGGGGCTCTGGAAACACCATATATTTT.

This clonotype was detected many times. The chain combines TRBV12-3 or TRBV12-4 with TRBJ2-7, with 12 positions matching TRBD2. The CDR3 runs 15 residues. V trimming: 6 bases; J trimming: 6 bases; junction bases outside the gene matches: 9. The CDR3: CASSQTSGRIREQYF. In nucleotides, the CDR3 is TGTGCCAGCAGCCAGACTAGCGGGAGAATACGCGAGCAGTACTTC.

This clonotype turned up a few times. The rearrangement joins TRBV27 to TRBJ1-5; D perhaps matches TRBD1 (5 bases). Germline values: CDR1 MNHEY, CDR2 SMNVEV (reference sequence). V was cut by 5 bases and J by 6 bases, with 14 bases left in between. The CDR3 runs to 14 residues. The CDR3 sequence: CASSNGGGLQPQHF. The CDR3 DNA sequence: TGTGCCAGCAGTAACGGGGGGGGACTTCAGCCCCAGCATTTT.

This clonotype has just a few counts. The chain has TRBV27 and TRBJ1-3; unclear D gene. Germline loops: CDR1 MNHEY, CDR2 SMNVEV (reference sequence). Trimming left V 3 bases short and J 3 bases short, with 12 bases between. CDR3 size: 15 residues. CDR3 DNA: TGTGCCAGCAGTTTGGGCAGAGGGTATGGAAACACCATATATTTT. Residues: CASSLGRGYGNTIYF.

In its sample, this clonotype was seen a few times. The CDR3 DNA is TGTGCCAGCAGTGAACTAGCGGGAGGTGTTGGAGAGACCCAGTACTTC. It encodes CASSELAGGVGETQYF. The chain links TRBV2 to TRBJ2-3; 11 nucleotides match TRBD2. TRBJ2-5 matches the DNA end more closely, so the J call is doubtful. This CDR3 is built from 16 residues. Germline assignment: CDR1 SNHLY and CDR2 FYNNEI.

This clonotype showed up just a few times. The CDR3 nucleotides are TGTGCCACCAGCAGGCGAACAGGGGCCGGAAACACCATATATTTT. Its protein product is CATSRRTGAGNTIYF. V usage is TRBV15 and J usage is TRBJ1-3; 7 bases are shared with TRBD1. After removal of 3 bases from V and 4 bases from J, the junction contained 6 bases not matched to a gene. This CDR3 spans 15 amino acids. CDR1 is LNHNV, CDR2 YYDKDF, per germline (reference sequence).

A few counts support this clonotype. V gene TRBV6-1 combines with J gene TRBJ2-7; 8 bases agree with TRBD2. Germline CDR1 reads MNHNS; CDR2 reads SASEGT. The length of the CDR3 is 13 residues. V was pared by 5 bases and J by 3 bases, with 3 bases of the junction left unmatched. Here the CDR3 reads CASSRGRFYEQYF. Here the CDR3 DNA reads TGTGCCAGCAGTCGCGGGAGGTTCTACGAGCAGTACTTC.

The rearrangement uses TRBV6-2 or TRBV6-3 and TRBJ1-4; 7 nucleotides line up with TRBD1. With V trimmed by 4 bases and J by 8 bases, 7 bases remained unmatched. CDR3 length equals 14 residues. Germline values: CDR1 MNHEY, CDR2 SVGEGT. CDR3 loop: CASSSEGAREKLFF. The CDR3 bases are TGTGCCAGCAGTTCGGAGGGGGCGCGCGAAAAACTGTTTTTT.